The 23 T cell receptor beta chains given below trace back to one sample, sequenced in a study of blood T cell repertoires in COVID-19. TCRdb's copy holds only in-frame clones and misses some; the assay was immunoSEQ multiplex PCR. This sample has about 60,000 clones; around 90% occur once, and the top ten carry roughly 8%. Material for sequencing was peripheral blood. These receptors originate from a human donor with active COVID-19. The donor label of this sample is uncertain.

The chain is built from TRBV7-6 and TRBJ2-1; D is ambiguous. The ends were cut back, 2 bases at V and 7 bases at J, with 12 bases in the middle. The CDR3 consists of 14 residues. Germline-derived CDR1 and CDR2 are SGHVS and FNYEAQ. CDR3 coding DNA: TGTGCCAGCAGCTTAAACCCCAAGGAGAATGAGCAGTTCTTC. It is translated as CASSLNPKENEQFF.

This clone has only one observation. The chain is built from TRBV1 and TRBJ2-1; the table gives TRBD2 as D, unverified against the DNA. TRBV1 is recorded as a pseudogene. The CDR3 is 17 residues long. This chain's CDR3 is CTSSPTGRDSSYNEQFF. The CDR3 nucleotides are TGCACCAGCAGCCCTACCGGGAGGGATAGCTCCTACAATGAGCAGTTCTTC.

The chain carries TRBV28 and TRBJ2-2; 9 nucleotides line up with TRBD1. Germline-derived CDR1 and CDR2 are MDHEN and SYDVKM. The CDR3 is made up of 16 amino acids. V was pared by 4 bases and J by 3 bases, with 6 bases of the junction left unmatched. The CDR3 DNA reads as TGTGCCAGCAGTTATAGGACAGGGGTACACACCGGGGAGCTGTTTTTT. The encoded protein is CASSYRTGVHTGELFF.

The chain has TRBV19 and TRBJ2-3; the D gene is possibly TRBD2 (7 bases). The CDR3 runs to 15 residues. The V end lost 4 bases, the J end lost 0 bases, and 11 bases lay between the germline ends. CDR1 LNHDA and CDR2 SQIVND come from the germline V gene (reference sequence). CDR3 bases: TGTGCCAGTAGTAGGAGCGGGACAAGCACAGATACGCAGTATTTT. Translating it yields CASSRSGTSTDTQYF.

The genes are TRBV7-9 and TRBJ1-1; no firm D call. V shed 1 base and J shed 1 base, with 10 bases lying between them. CDR3 length equals 15 residues. Germline CDR1 SEHNR, CDR2 FQNEAQ (reference sequence). The CDR3 here is CASSLVEGRNTEAFF. In DNA, the CDR3 is TGTGCCAGCAGCTTAGTGGAGGGCAGGAACACTGAAGCTTTCTTT.

The chain combines TRBV18 with TRBJ2-7; no clear D gene. The germline gives CDR1 KGHSH, CDR2 LQKENI. V lost 4 bases to trimming and J lost 6 bases, with 10 bases between them. This CDR3 contains 12 residues. CDR3 sequence reads: CASSLTPPEQYF. The CDR3, as DNA: TGTGCCAGCTCACTCACACCCCCCGAGCAGTACTTC.

The chain recombines TRBV7-9 with TRBJ1-4; the match to TRBD1 covers 8 bases. V trimming: 5 bases; J trimming: 9 bases; junction bases outside the gene matches: 8. Germline-derived CDR1 and CDR2 are SEHNR and FQNEAQ (reference sequence). There are 14 residues in the CDR3. CDR3 sequence (DNA): TGTGCCAGCAGCCGGACAGGGCCACTCAAAAAACTGTTTTTT. It translates to CASSRTGPLKKLFF.

J is TRBJ2-3 and V is TRBV15, with 10 bases fitting TRBD2. This CDR3 is 14 amino acids long. Germline V gene lookup returns CDR1 LNHNV and CDR2 YYDKDF (reference sequence). J was trimmed by 5 bases and V by 7 bases; bases with no gene match: 6. CDR3 nucleotide sequence: TGTGCCACCAAGAGCGGGGGGGCCGTAGATACGCAGTATTTT. Translation gives CATKSGGAVDTQYF.

This clone was seen more than once but under ten times. The chain combines TRBV5-1 with TRBJ1-2; 7 bases match TRBD1. CDR1 is SGHRS, CDR2 YFSETQ, per germline. After removal of 4 bases from V and 2 bases from J, the junction contained 5 bases not matched to a gene. The CDR3 is 14 residues long. CDR3 region: CASSPGGANYGYTF. CDR3 sequence (DNA): TGCGCCAGCAGCCCAGGGGGAGCGAACTATGGCTACACCTTC.

On this clone: The junction departs from the called germline gene at one end, perhaps through a read error. The chain couples TRBV7-7 to TRBJ2-5; TRBD2 might be the D (5 bases). The germline V gene encodes CDR1 SSHAT and CDR2 FNYEAQ (reference sequence). The CDR3 totals 14 residues. CDR3 loop: CASSSDSIQETQYF. The CDR3 DNA is TGTGCTAGCAGCTCGGACTCAATCCAAGAGACCCAGTACTTC. The full variable domain, its missing parts supplied by reference TRBV7-7 and TRBJ2-5, is GAGVSQSPRYKVTKRGQDVTLRCDPISSHATLYWYQQALGQGPEFLTYFNYEAQPDKSGLPSDRFSAERPEGSISTLTIQRTEQRDSAMYRCASSSDSIQETQYFGPGTRLLVL.

This chain uses TRBV5-4 with TRBJ2-2; 9 bases are a match to TRBD1. The germline V gene has CDR1 SGHNT and CDR2 YYREEE (reference sequence). CDR3 length: 15 amino acids. Germline trimming cut 4 bases from V and 4 bases from J; bases unmatched to any gene: 5. CDR3 coding DNA: TGTGCCAGCAGCACAGGGGGCGTGGGCACCGGGGAGCTGTTTTTT. Translating it yields CASSTGGVGTGELFF. Based on the CDR3 plus reference TRBV5-4 and TRBJ2-2, the full variable domain is ETGVTQSPTHLIKTRGQQVTLRCSSQSGHNTVSWYQQALGQGPQFIFQYYREEENGRGNFPPRFSGLQFPNYSSELNVNALELDDSALYLCASSTGGVGTGELFFGEGSRLTVL.

This clone was observed a few times. This chain links TRBV7-9 with TRBJ2-7, with D possibly TRBD2 on 6 matching bases. This CDR3 contains 15 residues. Trimming shortened V by 6 bases and J by 1 base, and 16 bases separated the two germline ends. Per germline, CDR1 SEHNR and CDR2 FQNEAQ (reference sequence). In DNA, the CDR3 is TGTGCCAGCAGGCCCTCGCGGGGAAGGTCCTACGAGCAGTACTTC. This gives the protein CASRPSRGRSYEQYF.

The chain has TRBV30 and TRBJ2-7, with 7 bases matching TRBD1. Germline CDR1 reads GTSNPN; CDR2 reads SVGIG (reference sequence). There are 17 residues in the CDR3. The J segment lost 2 bases and the V segment lost 2 bases, leaving 15 bases of the junction unmatched. This chain's CDR3 is CAWSSTSVRGQTYEQYF. CDR3 bases: TGTGCCTGGAGTTCAACTTCCGTGAGGGGACAGACCTACGAGCAGTACTTC. Drawing the rest from reference TRBV30 and TRBJ2-7, the complete variable domain is SQTIHQWPATLVQPVGSPLSLECTVEGTSNPNLYWYRQAAGRGLQLLFYSVGIGQISSEVPQNLSASRPQDRQFILSSKKLLLSDSGFYLCAWSSTSVRGQTYEQYFGPGTRLTVT.

The chain's CDR3 is CASSLASTDTQYF. DNA for the CDR3: TGTGCCAGCAGCTTGGCTAGCACAGATACGCAGTATTTT. The chain has TRBV5-6 and TRBJ2-3; unclear D gene. The CDR3 consists of 13 residues. Germline V CDR1 and CDR2: SGHDT, YYEEEE. Deletions cut 0 bases from V and 0 bases from J, with 2 bases between.

This chain joins TRBV10-2 and TRBJ1-1; 7 nucleotides align to TRBD1. Germline trimming cut 5 bases from V and 5 bases from J; bases unmatched to any gene: 11. The CDR3 sequence is 15 residues long. Germline V gene sequence: CDR1 WSHSY, CDR2 SAAADI. The CDR3 DNA reads TGCGCCAGCAGTCCATACAGGGGTGGTAGGACTGAAGCTTTCTTT. Translated: CASSPYRGGRTEAFF.

The CDR3 sequence: CASSISDRADTQYF. DNA of the CDR3: TGTGCCAGCAGCATTTCTGACAGGGCGGATACGCAGTATTTT. This sequence joins TRBV9 and TRBJ2-3; the match to TRBD1 covers 7 bases. The ends lost 4 bases at V and 6 bases at J; junction bases unmatched: 8. Germline CDR1 is SGDLS and CDR2 is YYNGEE. This CDR3 has 14 residues.

This chain connects TRBV5-1 to TRBJ2-3, with D perhaps TRBD1 (6 bases). The CDR3 is 17 amino acids. The V gene lost 4 bases and the J gene lost 4 bases, with 22 bases spanning the gap. The germline CDR1 and CDR2 sequences are SGHRS and YFSETQ. CDR3 sequence: CASSLDSQGYVPDTQYF. CDR3 nucleotides: TGCGCCAGCAGCCTGGACTCACAGGGCTACGTACCAGATACGCAGTATTTT. Using reference TRBV5-1 and TRBJ2-3 for the parts outside the CDR3, the full variable domain is KAGVTQTPRYLIKTRGQQVTLSCSPISGHRSVSWYQQTPGQGLQFLFEYFSETQRNKGNFPGRFSGRQFSNSRSEMNVSTLELGDSALYLCASSLDSQGYVPDTQYFGPGTRLTVL.

The chain combines TRBV3-1 (or the pseudogene TRBV3-2) with TRBJ2-7, with a tentative D call TRBD2 (7 bases). Trimming cost V 1 base and J 3 bases, with 13 bases left between them. The CDR3 covers 15 residues. The germline V gene has CDR1 LGHDT and CDR2 YNNKEL (reference sequence). The CDR3 DNA reads TGTGCCAGCAGCCAAGGTGGCGGGGGCAACTACGAGCAGTACTTC. Translating gives CASSQGGGGNYEQYF.

This CDR3 is CASSLARGSHSTSYEQYF. CDR3 sequence (DNA): TGCGCCAGCAGCTTGGCCCGCGGGTCCCACTCGACAAGCTACGAGCAGTACTTC. The V gene is TRBV5-1, the J gene TRBJ2-7, with a possible D match to TRBD2 (5 bases). The germline V gene encodes CDR1 SGHRS and CDR2 YFSETQ. CDR3 length: 18 amino acids. With 0 bases removed from V and 3 bases from J, the gap between germline ends came to 22 bases. Full variable domain (outside the CDR3, taken from reference TRBV5-1 and TRBJ2-7): KAGVTQTPRYLIKTRGQQVTLSCSPISGHRSVSWYQQTPGQGLQFLFEYFSETQRNKGNFPGRFSGRQFSNSRSEMNVSTLELGDSALYLCASSLARGSHSTSYEQYFGPGTRLTVT.

This clone was seen a single time. The rearrangement uses TRBV5-6 and TRBJ1-1, with D possibly matching TRBD1 (5 bases). CDR1 and CDR2 (germline): SGHDT, YYEEEE. The CDR3 is 15 amino acids. V lost 0 bases to trimming and J lost 1 base, with 10 bases between them. DNA for the CDR3: TGTGCCAGCAGCTTGGTTCCCCAGGGGAACACTGAAGCTTTCTTT. Encoded protein: CASSLVPQGNTEAFF.

The chain is built from TRBV6-2 or TRBV6-3 and TRBJ2-1; 7 bases line up with TRBD2. The ends lost 2 bases at V and 3 bases at J; junction bases unmatched: 16. Germline CDR1 is MNHEY and CDR2 is SVGEGT. The CDR3 has 19 amino acids. The DNA of the CDR3 is TGTGCCAGCAGTTACCGCGCTCGGAAGCGGGGCCTAATCTACAATGAGCAGTTCTTC. This translates into CASSYRARKRGLIYNEQFF.

This clone was counted a few times. This chain links TRBV7-3 with TRBJ2-1; 7 nucleotides align to TRBD2. CDR3 length equals 16 residues. CDR1 is SGHTA and CDR2 is FQGTGA in the germline V gene. Germline trimming cut 1 base from V and 9 bases from J; bases unmatched to any gene: 12. CDR3 protein: CASSLMAGVMVSEQFF. CDR3 DNA sequence: TGTGCCAGCAGCTTAATGGCGGGAGTCATGGTTAGTGAGCAGTTCTTC.

This chain uses TRBV12-3 or TRBV12-4 with TRBJ1-5; the D is unclear. V gave up 3 bases and J gave up 9 bases, with 6 bases separating them. The CDR3 sequence is 11 residues long. The DNA of the CDR3 is TGTGCCAGCAGTTTCTCCGGGCCCCAGCATTTT. Translation: CASSFSGPQHF.